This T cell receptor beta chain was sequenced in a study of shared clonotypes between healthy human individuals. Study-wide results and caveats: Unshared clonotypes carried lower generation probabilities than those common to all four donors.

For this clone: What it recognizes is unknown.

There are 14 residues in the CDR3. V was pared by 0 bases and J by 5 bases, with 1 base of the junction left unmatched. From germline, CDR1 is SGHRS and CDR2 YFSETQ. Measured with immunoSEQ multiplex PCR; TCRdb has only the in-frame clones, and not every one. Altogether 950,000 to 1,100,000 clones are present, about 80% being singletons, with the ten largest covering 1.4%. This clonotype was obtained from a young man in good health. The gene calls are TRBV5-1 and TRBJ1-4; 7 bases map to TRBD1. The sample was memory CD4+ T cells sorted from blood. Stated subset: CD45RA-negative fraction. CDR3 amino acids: CASSLARGNEKLFF. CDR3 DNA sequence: TGCGCCAGCAGCTTGGCCAGGGGGAATGAAAAACTGTTTTTT.